The clone carrying this TCR beta chain was seen at least ten times. Antigen unknown. This sample was included in a study of molecular identifiers for immune sequencing clone quantification. For the study at large: Replicate experiments took RNA from 20,000 or 100,000 naive CD8 cells, divided it five ways and sequenced four. Study-wide findings and caveats: Same-barcode identical TCR molecules could make highly expanded clones look smaller than they are.

The CDR3 totals 12 residues. V was cut by 5 bases and J by 8 bases, with 10 bases left in between. CDR1 and CDR2 from the germline V gene are SGHTA and FQGNSA. TCRdb fed the PCR reads into MiXCR, producing one record per CDR3 protein. The sample has a few hundred thousand distinct CDR3 sequences, roughly 24% seen once. V and J are TRBV7-2 and TRBJ1-3; the D is unclear. The sequenced sample consisted of naive CD8+ T cells from blood, with Jurkat cell RNA spiked in. Subset in this sample: FACS-sorted CD8+CD4-CCR7+CD45RA+ naive T cells. This clonotype was sampled from a human donor in good health. Some libraries in this study had Jurkat cell RNA spiked in. For the CDR3, the DNA is TGTGCCAGCAGCACGTCCTGGGACACCATATATTTT. Encoded protein: CASSTSWDTIYF.